The 17 T cell receptor beta chains below were found in one sample sequenced in a study of cytomegalovirus exposure and HLA in healthy donors. The PCR employed 60 Vbeta primers together with 13 Jbeta primers. Repertoires were generated with immunoSEQ multiplex PCR, while TCRdb's copy carries only in-frame clones and drops some. The sample consists of fewer than 200,000 clones, around 80% of them appearing once. The specimen was PBMCs. These receptors were collected from a female donor in good health and CMV-seronegative.

The J gene is TRBJ1-4, the V gene TRBV7-9; possibly TRBD1 for D (5 bases). Germline values: CDR1 SEHNR, CDR2 FQNEAQ (reference sequence). The CDR3 is made up of 13 amino acids. Trimming removed 6 bases from V and 5 bases from J, with 10 bases in between. In DNA, the CDR3 is TGTGCCAGCAGGAACGACAGAAATGAAAAACTGTTTTTT. It specifies CASRNDRNEKLFF. The full variable domain, its missing parts supplied by reference TRBV7-9 and TRBJ1-4, is DTGVSQNPRHKITKRGQNVTFRCDPISEHNRLYWYRQTLGQGPEFLTYFQNEAQLEKSRLLSDRFSAERPKGSFSTLEIQRTEQGDSAMYLCASRNDRNEKLFFGSGTQLSVL.

The count of this clone is one. The gene calls are TRBV9 and TRBJ2-3, with D perhaps matching TRBD2 (6 bases). This CDR3 contains 17 residues. Germline loops: CDR1 SGDLS, CDR2 YYNGEE. V lost 4 bases to trimming and J lost 0 bases, with 18 bases between them. The CDR3 DNA sequence: TGTGCCAGCAGCACGGCCGCTAGCGTTTACAGCACAGATACGCAGTATTTT. Translating gives CASSTAASVYSTDTQYF.

This rearrangement joins TRBV7-9 to TRBJ2-6; D call uncertain. The V and J ends lost 1 base and 4 bases respectively, with 5 bases between them. This CDR3 comprises 14 residues. Germline CDR1 is SEHNR and CDR2 is FQNEAQ (reference sequence). CDR3 DNA: TGTGCCAGCAGCTTAGTCTCCGGGGCCAACGTCCTGACTTTC. Translation: CASSLVSGANVLTF.

The chain carries TRBV25-1 and TRBJ2-1; 7 bases fit TRBD1. The germline V gene has CDR1 MGHDK and CDR2 SYGVNS. The CDR3 is 14 amino acids. Trimming removed 6 bases from V and 3 bases from J; junction bases left unmatched: 5. The CDR3, as DNA: TGTGCCAGCAGACCCGGGACAGACTACAATGAGCAGTTCTTC. Translation: CASRPGTDYNEQFF. Using reference TRBV25-1 and TRBJ2-1 for the parts outside the CDR3, the full variable domain is EADIYQTPRYLVIGTGKKITLECSQTMGHDKMYWYQQDPGMELHLIHYSYGVNSTEKGDLSSESTVSRIRTEHFPLTLESARPSHTSQYLCASRPGTDYNEQFFGPGTRLTVL.

This chain links TRBV4-3 with TRBJ2-7; a weak D match, TRBD1 (5 bases). The CDR3 covers 15 residues. Germline CDR1 is LGHNA and CDR2 is YSLEER. Trimming cost V 2 bases and J 2 bases, with 13 bases left between them. The CDR3 coding sequence is TGCGCCAGCAGCCAACGAGGTATAGGGGCCTACGAGCAGTACTTC. This codes for CASSQRGIGAYEQYF.

The chain employs TRBV10-3 and TRBJ1-1; D is perhaps TRBD1 (6 bases). The CDR3 sequence is 14 residues long. CDR1 and CDR2 from the germline V gene are ENHRY and SYGVKD. Trimming pared 6 bases from V and 6 bases from J, leaving 17 bases between. The CDR3 here is CAISPGTKNAEAFF. The CDR3 nucleotides are TGTGCCATCAGCCCCGGGACAAAAAACGCTGAAGCTTTCTTT.

This rearrangement joins TRBV28 to TRBJ2-3; 10 bases fit TRBD2. The germline V gene has CDR1 MDHEN and CDR2 SYDVKM. CDR3 length: 20 amino acids. Losses at the gene ends were 6 bases for V and 3 bases for J; bases not matched to a gene: 21. This CDR3 is CASSARRTSGLEPGTDTQYF. The DNA for the CDR3 is TGTGCCAGCAGCGCGCGGAGGACTAGCGGTTTAGAACCGGGAACAGATACGCAGTATTTT.

In this sample, this clone turned up once. The rearrangement joins TRBV9 to TRBJ2-3, with TRBD2 matching 8 bases. Unmatched junction bases numbered 8, after V lost 4 bases and J lost 4 bases. This CDR3 region has 15 residues. Germline V gene lookup returns CDR1 SGDLS and CDR2 YYNGEE. The CDR3 DNA reads TGTGCCAGCAGCCCCCGACTAGCGAGGTCAGATACGCAGTATTTT. It codes for CASSPRLARSDTQYF. Drawing the rest from reference TRBV9 and TRBJ2-3, the complete variable domain is DSGVTQTPKHLITATGQRVTLRCSPRSGDLSVYWYQQSLDQGLQFLIQYYNGEERAKGNILERFSAQQFPDLHSELNLSSLELGDSALYFCASSPRLARSDTQYFGPGTRLTVL.

The chain employs TRBV9 and TRBJ2-3; D call uncertain. Deletions cut 3 bases from V and 6 bases from J, with 14 bases between. Germline values: CDR1 SGDLS, CDR2 YYNGEE. The CDR3 runs 14 residues. CDR3 sequence: CASSGGVPTDTQYF. CDR3 sequence (DNA): TGTGCCAGCAGCGGAGGTGTACCGACTGATACGCAGTATTTT.

The table lists this clone with a count of one. The CDR3 here is CASSEGVYSNQPQHF. The CDR3 coding sequence is TGTGCCAGCAGTGAGGGGGTATATAGCAATCAGCCCCAGCATTTT. V gene TRBV6-6 combines with J gene TRBJ1-5; D is possibly TRBD1 (6 bases). V shed 5 bases and J shed 0 bases, with 11 bases lying between them. Germline lookup yields CDR1 MNHNY and CDR2 SVGAGI (reference sequence). There are 15 residues in the CDR3.

This chain links TRBV6-1 with TRBJ1-5; D remains unclear. The CDR3 spans 14 residues. Trimming cost V 6 bases and J 0 bases, with 9 bases left between them. The germline CDR1 and CDR2 sequences are MNHNS and SASEGT. The CDR3 loop reads CASSARYSNQPQHF. The DNA for the CDR3 is TGTGCCAGCAGCGCGCGTTATAGCAATCAGCCCCAGCATTTT.

Notes on this clone: At the DNA level, this CDR3 is encoded by other sequences in the same sample as well. CDR3 amino acids: CASSPGTGGYEQYF. The DNA for the CDR3 is TGCGCCAGCAGCCCCGGGACAGGGGGCTACGAGCAGTACTTC. This sequence joins TRBV5-1 and TRBJ2-7; 11 nucleotides match TRBD1. J lost 3 bases, V lost 4 bases, and 3 bases had no gene match. CDR3 length: 14 residues. Germline-derived CDR1 and CDR2 are SGHRS and YFSETQ.

A word on this clone: A junction boundary mismatches the germline segment, possibly from a read error. The V call is TRBV5-8, the J call TRBJ2-7, with a possible D match to TRBD2 (6 bases). The CDR3 runs to 13 residues. Germline V gives CDR1 SGHTS, CDR2 YDEGEE. DNA for the CDR3: TGTGCCAGCAGCTTGATTGCTGGCGGGACCGCTGGGTTC. This codes for CASSLIAGGTAGF.

The chain uses TRBV19 and TRBJ2-1, with a possible D match to TRBD2 (5 bases). CDR3 size: 13 residues. Germline CDR1 LNHDA, CDR2 SQIVND (reference sequence). Trimming took 4 bases from V and 4 from J, leaving 8 bases between them. CDR3 nucleotides: TGTGCCAGTAGTACCCGCGGGTACAATGAGCAGTTCTTC. This encodes CASSTRGYNEQFF.

This chain links TRBV6-5 with TRBJ2-7; D is unresolved. Per the germline V gene, CDR1 is MNHEY and CDR2 is SVGAGI. The CDR3 consists of 14 residues. The V end lost 4 bases, the J end lost 3 bases, and 13 bases lay between the germline ends. The CDR3 spells CASSSRGPLYEQYF. The CDR3 DNA sequence: TGTGCCAGCAGTTCTAGAGGCCCTCTCTACGAGCAGTACTTC.

The genes are TRBV11-2 and TRBJ1-1, with 11 bases matching TRBD1. Germline V lookup: CDR1 SGHAT, CDR2 FQNNGV. J was trimmed by 3 bases and V by 5 bases; bases with no gene match: 11. This CDR3 has 17 residues. The CDR3 loop is CASSPRTGGTGDTEAFF. The CDR3 DNA sequence: TGTGCCAGCAGCCCCAGGACAGGGGGCACGGGGGACACTGAAGCTTTCTTT.

This chain connects TRBV11-2 to TRBJ1-5, with D uncertain. CDR1 is SGHAT, CDR2 FQNNGV, per germline. Trimming removed 7 bases at V and 0 bases at J, with 13 bases between. The length of the CDR3 is 15 residues. This CDR3 reads CASTNGGPSNQPQHF. As DNA, the CDR3 is TGTGCCAGCACGAACGGAGGGCCTAGCAATCAGCCCCAGCATTTT.